These 19 T cell receptor beta chains came from one sample sequenced in a study of CD8+ T cells in alopecia areata. The sample's treatment: oral pan-JAK inhibitor, 5-10 mg twice daily. RNA extraction was followed by reverse transcription into cDNA, which acted as the sequencing template. Using immunoSEQ multiplex PCR, the repertoire was profiled, and TCRdb retains in-frame clones only, with some absent. The table has about 120,000 clones, approximately 53% seen once. Specimen: CD4+ T cells sorted from blood, collected at week 4, from a patient treated with tofacitinib. The receptors come from a human donor with alopecia areata.

This rearrangement joins TRBV29-1 to TRBJ2-7; TRBD2 matches 14 bases. With V trimmed by 6 bases and J by 6 bases, 7 bases remained unmatched. Germline CDR1 is SQVTM and CDR2 is ANQGSEA. This CDR3 spans 14 amino acids. CDR3 in DNA: TGCAGCGTGACAGGACTAGCGGGAGGTAGCGAGCAGTACTTC. It specifies CSVTGLAGGSEQYF.

The CDR3 DNA reads as TGTGCCAGCAGTTACCCTCGGACAGGAAGCCTGAAGACCCAGTACTTC. Protein product: CASSYPRTGSLKTQYF. V usage is TRBV6-6 and J usage is TRBJ2-5, with 7 positions matching TRBD1. Germline loops: CDR1 MNHNY, CDR2 SVGAGI (reference sequence). The CDR3 has 16 residues. The J segment lost 6 bases and the V segment lost 2 bases, leaving 12 bases of the junction unmatched.

CDR3 nucleotide sequence: TGTGCCAGTAGCCAAGACAGGAACTATGGCTACACCTTC. Protein sequence: CASSQDRNYGYTF. V gene TRBV19 combines with J gene TRBJ1-2; a possible D gene is TRBD1 (6 bases). Per germline, CDR1 LNHDA and CDR2 SQIVND (reference sequence). V was clipped by 6 bases and J by 2 bases, with 10 bases between them. The CDR3 is 13 amino acids.

The gene calls are TRBV30 and TRBJ2-7, with 9 bases fitting TRBD2. This CDR3 contains 10 residues. V lost 2 bases to trimming and J lost 12 bases; unmatched junction nucleotides: 2. Germline V gene data show CDR1 as GTSNPN and CDR2 as SVGIG (reference sequence). CDR3 nucleotides: TGTGCCTGGAGTAGTAGCGGGGGGTACTTC. Residues: CAWSSSGGYF.

The CDR3 DNA reads TGTGCCAGCAGCGTAGGCGAGAACGGGGAGCTGTTTTTT. Translated: CASSVGENGELFF. The rearrangement uses TRBV9 and TRBJ2-2; D is unclear. The length of the CDR3 is 13 residues. Germline V gives CDR1 SGDLS, CDR2 YYNGEE. The germline V and J ends were trimmed by 0 bases and 7 bases, with 7 bases remaining between them.

This clone was detected only a few times. This specimen includes other DNA sequences encoding the same CDR3. V gene TRBV29-1 combines with J gene TRBJ1-1; D unclear. V lost 1 base and J lost 0, with 6 bases in between. The CDR3 extends over 13 amino acids. Germline-derived CDR1 and CDR2 are SQVTM and ANQGSEA. The CDR3 loop reads CSVEVGMNTEAFF. CDR3 bases: TGCAGCGTTGAAGTAGGTATGAACACTGAAGCTTTCTTT.

CDR3 residues: CASSPMTGMNTEAFF. DNA for the CDR3: TGTGCCAGCAGTCCGATGACAGGAATGAACACTGAAGCTTTCTTT. The gene calls are TRBV25-1 and TRBJ1-1; D is possibly TRBD1 (6 bases). Trimming took off 5 bases at V and 0 bases at J, with 13 bases between the two ends. The CDR3 length is 15 residues. In germline, CDR1 is MGHDK, CDR2 SYGVNS.

The V gene is TRBV29-1, the J gene TRBJ1-1; D gene uncertain. V was shortened by 3 bases and J by 1 base, with 6 bases between the two germline ends. Looked up from germline, CDR1 is SQVTM and CDR2 is ANQGSEA. This CDR3 has 12 amino acids. CDR3 sequence (DNA): TGCAGCGTTGACCAGCGGAACACTGAAGCTTTCTTT. Translating it yields CSVDQRNTEAFF.

The rearrangement links TRBV29-1 to TRBJ2-7; D is uncertain. Germline loops: CDR1 SQVTM, CDR2 ANQGSEA. Trimming removed 2 bases at V and 2 bases at J, with 7 bases between. The CDR3 length is 12 residues. CDR3: CSVETDTYEQYF. The CDR3 coding sequence is TGCAGCGTTGAAACAGATACCTACGAGCAGTACTTC.

The chain joins TRBV20-1 to TRBJ1-1; TRBD1 is a possible D gene (6 bases). This CDR3 has 11 residues. Trimming took 3 bases from V and 11 from J, leaving 13 bases between them. In germline, CDR1 is DFQATT, CDR2 SNEGSKA (reference sequence). CDR3 coding DNA: TGCAGTGCTAGGCAAGGGGGGATGGCTTTCTTT. Amino acids: CSARQGGMAFF.

The chain couples TRBV30 to TRBJ1-5; D is unresolved. In germline, CDR1 is GTSNPN, CDR2 SVGIG (reference sequence). This CDR3 has 12 amino acids. Trimming left V 0 bases short and J 5 bases short, with 5 bases between. Here the CDR3 reads CAWSVMDQPQHF. CDR3 DNA sequence: TGTGCCTGGAGTGTAATGGATCAGCCCCAGCATTTT.

This clone was seen a few times. The genes are TRBV29-1 and TRBJ2-3; TRBD2 aligns across 7 bases. Germline CDR1 is SQVTM and CDR2 is ANQGSEA. The CDR3 runs 14 residues. With V trimmed by 2 bases and J by 6 bases, 8 bases remained unmatched. CDR3 sequence reads: CSVERSSGRDTQYF. The CDR3 DNA sequence: TGCAGCGTTGAACGGTCTTCCGGGAGGGATACGCAGTATTTT.

A few counts support this clone. The J gene is TRBJ2-7, the V gene TRBV6-1, with a tentative D call TRBD2 (6 bases). Germline V CDR1 and CDR2: MNHNS, SASEGT. V lost 7 bases and J lost 3, with 19 bases in between. CDR3 length equals 15 residues. The DNA of the CDR3 is TGTGCCAGCAATCCCCAAAGTGGGGGGTACTACGAGCAGTACTTC. This gives the protein CASNPQSGGYYEQYF.

The CDR3 region has the DNA TGTGCCAGCAGCTTAGAGGGCGAGCAGTTCTTC. Its protein is CASSLEGEQFF. The chain uses TRBV7-3 and TRBJ2-1; D possibly corresponds to TRBD2 (5 bases). CDR1 is SGHTA and CDR2 is FQGTGA in the germline V gene. V gave up 2 bases and J gave up 10 bases, with 6 bases separating them. The CDR3 runs to 11 residues.

This chain connects TRBV19 to TRBJ1-1; D is possibly TRBD1 (5 bases). Germline V gives CDR1 LNHDA, CDR2 SQIVND (reference sequence). The CDR3 has 14 amino acids. V lost 5 bases to trimming and J lost 4 bases, with 14 bases between them. The CDR3, as DNA: TGTGCCAGTAGTCCTCCAGGGTGGGGCACTGAAGCTTTCTTT. Amino acid sequence: CASSPPGWGTEAFF.

The table lists this clone with a count of one. The V call is TRBV30, the J call TRBJ1-1; D gene ambiguous. CDR1 and CDR2 (germline): GTSNPN, SVGIG (reference sequence). The ends were cut back, 3 bases at V and 10 bases at J, with 12 bases in the middle. This CDR3 region has 11 residues. The CDR3 here is CAWSREISAFF. The CDR3 bases are TGTGCCTGGAGCAGAGAGATTTCAGCTTTCTTT.

The chain employs TRBV25-1 and TRBJ2-7; TRBD1 matches at 8 bases. The CDR3 runs 12 residues. The germline CDR1 and CDR2 sequences are MGHDK and SYGVNS. The trim removed 8 bases at V and 0 bases at J, leaving 0 bases unmatched. In DNA, the CDR3 is TGTGCCAGCGGACAGGGCTCCTACGAGCAGTACTTC. This encodes CASGQGSYEQYF.

The chain joins TRBV7-3 to TRBJ2-5, with TRBD1 matching over 12 bases. Germline CDR1 is SGHTA and CDR2 is FQGTGA. V lost 5 bases and J lost 5; bases outside the gene matches: 9. This CDR3 contains 16 residues. The CDR3 loop reads CASSLLGTGGRETQYF. CDR3 DNA: TGTGCCAGCAGCCTACTCGGGACAGGGGGCAGGGAGACCCAGTACTTC.

This clone was seen a few times. The chain couples TRBV19 to TRBJ2-1; D gene ambiguous. V shed 8 bases and J shed 2 bases, with 4 bases lying between them. The CDR3 is 11 residues long. CDR1 and CDR2 from the germline V gene are LNHDA and SQIVND (reference sequence). CDR3 sequence reads: CASAAYNEQFF. CDR3 DNA sequence: TGTGCCAGTGCTGCCTACAATGAGCAGTTCTTC.